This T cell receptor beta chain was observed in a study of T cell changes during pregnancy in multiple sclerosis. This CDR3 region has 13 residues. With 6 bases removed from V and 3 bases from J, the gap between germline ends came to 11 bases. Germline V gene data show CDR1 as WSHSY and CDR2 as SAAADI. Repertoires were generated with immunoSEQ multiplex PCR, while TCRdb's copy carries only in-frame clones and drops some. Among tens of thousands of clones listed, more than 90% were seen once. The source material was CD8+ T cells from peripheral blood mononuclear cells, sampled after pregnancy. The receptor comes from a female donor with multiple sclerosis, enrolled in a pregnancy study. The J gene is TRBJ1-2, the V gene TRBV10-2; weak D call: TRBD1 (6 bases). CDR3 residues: CASRDSIHYGYTF. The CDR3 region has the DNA TGCGCCAGCAGGGACAGTATTCACTATGGCTACACCTTC.